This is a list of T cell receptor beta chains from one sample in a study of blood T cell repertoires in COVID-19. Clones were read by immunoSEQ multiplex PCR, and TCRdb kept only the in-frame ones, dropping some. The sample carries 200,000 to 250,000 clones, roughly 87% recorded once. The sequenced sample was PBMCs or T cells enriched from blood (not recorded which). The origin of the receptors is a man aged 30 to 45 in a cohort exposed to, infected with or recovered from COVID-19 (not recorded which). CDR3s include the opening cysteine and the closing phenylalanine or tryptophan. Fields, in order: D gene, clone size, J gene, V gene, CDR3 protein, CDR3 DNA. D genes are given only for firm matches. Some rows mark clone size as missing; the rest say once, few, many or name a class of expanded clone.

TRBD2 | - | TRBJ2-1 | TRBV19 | CASSIRTSGRWGDEQFF | TGTGCCAGTAGTATTAGGACTAGCGGGAGGTGGGGGGATGAGCAGTTCTTC
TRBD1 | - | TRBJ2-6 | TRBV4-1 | CASSQDRQGAISGANVLTF | TGCGCCAGCAGCCAAGATCGGCAGGGGGCGATCTCTGGGGCCAACGTCCTGACTTTC
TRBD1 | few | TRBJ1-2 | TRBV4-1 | CASSPRDRGIYNGYTF | TGCGCCAGCAGCCCTAGGGACAGGGGAATTTATAATGGCTACACCTTC
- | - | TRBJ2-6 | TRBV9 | CASSVAGANVLTF | TGTGCCAGCAGCGTGGCCGGGGCCAACGTCCTGACTTTC
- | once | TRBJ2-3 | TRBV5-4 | CASSGADPTDTQYF | TGTGCCAGCAGCGGGGCGGACCCCACAGATACGCAGTATTTT
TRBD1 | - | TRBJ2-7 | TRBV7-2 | CASSFTGGNYEQYF | TGTGCCAGCAGCTTTACAGGGGGAAACTACGAGCAGTACTTC
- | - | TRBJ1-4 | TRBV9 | CASSLNAGINEKLFF | TGTGCCAGCAGCCTGAATGCAGGGATAAATGAAAAACTGTTTTTT
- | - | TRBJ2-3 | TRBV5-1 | CASSLVGTTDTQYF | TGCGCCAGCAGCTTGGTCGGGACAACAGATACGCAGTATTTT
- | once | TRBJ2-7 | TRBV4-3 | CASSQDIVSYEQYF | TGCGCCAGCAGCCAAGATATAGTGAGCTACGAGCAGTACTTC
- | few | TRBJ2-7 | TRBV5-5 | CASSWSLLGGSATYEQYF | TGTGCCAGCAGCTGGTCCCTTTTGGGTGGGAGCGCAACCTACGAGCAGTACTTC
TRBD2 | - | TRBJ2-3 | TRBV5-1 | CASSFTSGRGSGTDTQYF | TGCGCCAGCAGCTTCACTAGCGGGAGGGGGTCGGGCACAGATACGCAGTATTTT
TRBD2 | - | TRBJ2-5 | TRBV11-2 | CASSRGAGVWETQYF | TGTGCCAGCAGCAGAGGAGCGGGAGTGTGGGAGACCCAGTACTTC
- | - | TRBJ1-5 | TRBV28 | CASRLRDRGNQPQHF | TGTGCCAGCAGGCTGCGGGACCGGGGAAATCAGCCCCAGCATTTT
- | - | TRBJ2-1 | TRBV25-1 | CASSEGPDGSYNEQFF | TGTGCCAGCAGTGAAGGGCCCGACGGTTCCTACAATGAGCAGTTCTTC
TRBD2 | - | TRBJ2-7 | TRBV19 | CASSLQFLAGGRYYEQYF | TGTGCCAGTAGTCTACAATTTTTAGCGGGAGGGCGATATTACGAGCAGTACTTC
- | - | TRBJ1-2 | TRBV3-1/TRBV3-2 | CASSQLRGTDGYTF | TGTGCCAGCAGCCAGCTTCGGGGGACCGATGGCTACACCTTC
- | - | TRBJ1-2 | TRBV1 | CTSSQNGWRRPNYGYTF | TGCACCAGCAGTCAAAATGGGTGGAGGAGACCTAACTATGGCTACACCTTC
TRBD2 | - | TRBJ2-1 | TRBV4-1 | CASSQDRFGRALYNEQFF | TGCGCCAGCAGCCAAGATCGGTTCGGGAGGGCCCTCTACAATGAGCAGTTCTTC
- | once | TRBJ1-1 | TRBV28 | CASIGQHTEAFF | TGTGCCAGCATAGGACAGCACACTGAAGCTTTCTTT
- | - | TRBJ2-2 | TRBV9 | CASSVVQNTGELFF | TGTGCCAGCAGCGTAGTACAAAACACCGGGGAGCTGTTTTTT
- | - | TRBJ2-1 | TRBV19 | CASRPPIGDEQFF | TGTGCCAGTAGGCCCCCAATAGGGGATGAGCAGTTCTTC
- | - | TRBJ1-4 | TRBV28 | CASSLLGGLGKLFF | TGTGCCAGCAGTCTCCTGGGGGGATTGGGGAAACTGTTTTTT
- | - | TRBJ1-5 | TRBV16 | CASSPYNQPQHF | TGTGCCAGCAGCCCGTACAATCAGCCCCAGCATTTT
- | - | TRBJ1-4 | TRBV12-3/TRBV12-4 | CASSFVNEKLFF | TGTGCCAGCAGTTTCGTAAATGAAAAACTGTTTTTT